This entry lists 27 T cell receptor beta chains sequenced from one sample in a study of cytomegalovirus exposure and HLA in healthy donors. The protocol was immunoSEQ multiplex PCR, while the TCRdb copy is restricted to in-frame clones and leaves out a portion. The sample contains roughly 150,000 clones, 86% of which appear only once. Sequences were obtained from PBMCs. These receptors all stem from a woman in her 30s in good health and CMV-seronegative.

V is TRBV6-1 and J is TRBJ2-2; D gene unclear. The CDR3 length is 14 residues. CDR1 and CDR2 from the germline V gene are MNHNS and SASEGT. Trimming removed 2 bases at V and 4 bases at J, with 8 bases between. Here the CDR3 DNA reads TGTGCCAGCAGTGAATTGCTCCCCACCGGGGAGCTGTTTTTT. It specifies CASSELLPTGELFF.

The chain uses TRBV20-1 and TRBJ2-7, with D unclear. Germline V CDR1 and CDR2: DFQATT, SNEGSKA (reference sequence). CDR3 length: 11 residues. The germline V and J ends were trimmed by 2 bases and 3 bases, with 5 bases remaining between them. For the CDR3, the DNA is TGCAGTGCTAGAAAGAGCTACGAGCAGTACTTC. It encodes CSARKSYEQYF.

The chain carries TRBV2 and TRBJ2-1; 9 bases are a match to TRBD2. J was trimmed by 6 bases and V by 11 bases; bases with no gene match: 8. Germline V gene data show CDR1 as SNHLY and CDR2 as FYNNEI. CDR3 length: 13 residues. This CDR3 is CALLAGAGNEQFF. CDR3 nucleotide sequence: TGTGCCTTATTAGCGGGAGCTGGCAATGAGCAGTTCTTC.

The chain couples TRBV6-1 to TRBJ2-2; possible D gene TRBD1, 5 bases. Trimming pared 0 bases from V and 5 bases from J, leaving 13 bases between. The CDR3 extends over 16 amino acids. Germline loops: CDR1 MNHNS, CDR2 SASEGT. The CDR3 nucleotides read TGTGCCAGCAGTGAAGCGCAAAACAGGAATACCGGGGAGCTGTTTTTT. Its translation is CASSEAQNRNTGELFF.

V gene TRBV4-2 combines with J gene TRBJ1-2; D perhaps matches TRBD1 (6 bases). Germline V gene sequence: CDR1 LGHNA, CDR2 YNFKEQ. This CDR3 is 16 amino acids long. With 1 base removed from V and 4 bases from J, the gap between germline ends came to 16 bases. The CDR3 DNA sequence: TGTGCCAGCAGCCAAGTTTCTCCGGGGGCGGTCTATGGCTACACCTTC. Its translation: CASSQVSPGAVYGYTF.

CDR3 region: CASSLRSSNTGELFF. The CDR3 nucleotides are TGTGCCAGCAGCTTACGTAGTTCGAACACCGGGGAGCTGTTTTTT. The V call is TRBV7-9, the J call TRBJ2-2; D is unresolved. The germline V and J ends were trimmed by 2 bases and 0 bases, with 7 bases remaining between them. This CDR3 region has 15 residues. Germline V gene sequence: CDR1 SEHNR, CDR2 FQNEAQ (reference sequence).

The J gene is TRBJ2-3, the V gene TRBV18, with 11 bases aligning to TRBD2. V was clipped by 6 bases and J by 2 bases; unmatched bases: 10. The CDR3 totals 17 residues. Germline CDR1 KGHSH, CDR2 LQKENI. The CDR3 loop is CASSLDIAGGFTDTQYF. For the CDR3, the DNA is TGTGCCAGCTCGCTAGACATAGCGGGAGGGTTCACAGATACGCAGTATTTT.

The V gene is TRBV7-9, the J gene TRBJ1-1; D uncertain. This CDR3 has 14 residues. Germline CDR1 is SEHNR and CDR2 is FQNEAQ (reference sequence). V was pared by 3 bases and J by 0 bases, with 8 bases between. The CDR3 spells CASSLELMNTEAFF. The CDR3, as DNA: TGTGCCAGCAGCTTGGAGCTTATGAACACTGAAGCTTTCTTT.

The chain joins TRBV6-5 to TRBJ2-7, with TRBD2 as a possible D gene (6 bases). The CDR3 length is 11 residues. From germline, CDR1 is MNHEY and CDR2 SVGAGI. Trimming stripped 7 bases from V and 4 bases from J, with 8 bases between. CDR3 DNA sequence: TGTGCCAGCAAGGGAGGTTACGAGCAGTACTTC. This gives the protein CASKGGYEQYF.

This clone was recorded only once. The V and J genes are TRBV5-8 and TRBJ2-1; TRBD1 might be the D (6 bases). The CDR3 loop spans 14 amino acids. The germline V gene has CDR1 SGHTS and CDR2 YDEGEE. The ends were cut back, 3 bases at V and 3 bases at J, with 10 bases in the middle. CDR3 coding DNA: TGTGCCAGCAGCTACCCGACAGGCTACAATGAGCAGTTCTTC. It translates to CASSYPTGYNEQFF.

J is TRBJ1-5 and V is TRBV6-1; 10 positions agree with TRBD1. CDR1 is MNHNS, CDR2 SASEGT, per germline. V was pared by 3 bases and J by 2 bases, with 13 bases of the junction left unmatched. This CDR3 is built from 19 residues. CDR3 coding DNA: TGTGCCAGCAGTGACCCGACAGGGGGCCGATTCAAGGGCAATCAGCCCCAGCATTTT. Its protein is CASSDPTGGRFKGNQPQHF.

This clone was seen more than once but under ten times. V gene TRBV7-2 combines with J gene TRBJ1-2, with TRBD1 as a possible D gene (5 bases). The germline CDR1 and CDR2 sequences are SGHTA and FQGNSA. The CDR3 length is 18 residues. V lost 1 base to trimming and J lost 7 bases, with 25 bases between them. The CDR3 is CASSLEIGARGLSVGYTF. In DNA, the CDR3 is TGTGCCAGCAGCTTAGAAATTGGGGCGAGAGGGTTAAGCGTTGGCTACACCTTC. Together with reference TRBV7-2 and TRBJ1-2, the CDR3 gives the full variable domain: GAGVSQSPSNKVTEKGKDVELRCDPISGHTALYWYRQSLGQGLEFLIYFQGNSAPDKSGLPSDRFSAERTGGSVSTLTIQRTQQEDSAVYLCASSLEIGARGLSVGYTFGSGTRLTVV.

The chain uses TRBV19 and TRBJ2-1; TRBD2 aligns across 10 bases. CDR3 length: 17 residues. V lost 5 bases to trimming and J lost 6 bases; unmatched junction nucleotides: 13. Germline CDR1 and CDR2: LNHDA and SQIVND (reference sequence). The CDR3 coding sequence is TGTGCCAGTAGTGTGAGGACTAGCGGAATAGCGGGCAATGAGCAGTTCTTC. It yields the protein CASSVRTSGIAGNEQFF.

This rearrangement joins TRBV5-1 to TRBJ1-5; D uncertain. The CDR3 has 13 residues. The germline gives CDR1 SGHRS, CDR2 YFSETQ. Trimming pared 2 bases from V and 7 bases from J, leaving 10 bases between. CDR3 loop: CASSLLGGQPQHF. DNA for the CDR3: TGCGCCAGCAGCTTATTAGGTGGCCAGCCCCAGCATTTT.

The genes are TRBV2 and TRBJ2-2; no definite D call. Germline V gene sequence: CDR1 SNHLY, CDR2 FYNNEI. The CDR3 loop spans 12 amino acids. The V and J ends lost 8 bases and 7 bases respectively, with 11 bases between them. CDR3 nucleotides: TGTGCCAGCGGTCTAGAAATCGGGGAGCTGTTTTTT. It codes for CASGLEIGELFF.

The CDR3 nucleotides read TGTGCCAGTAGCACCGGGACCCCAGGCCCCTACGAGCAGTACTTC. Translation: CASSTGTPGPYEQYF. This chain connects TRBV19 to TRBJ2-7; D may be TRBD1 or TRBD2 (5 bases each). V lost 6 bases and J lost 2, with 17 bases in between. The CDR3 has 15 amino acids. The germline V gene has CDR1 LNHDA and CDR2 SQIVND (reference sequence).

Here the CDR3 DNA reads TGCGCCAGCAGCCCGACCCCGGACAGGCTTCCCGAGCAGTACTTC. Residues: CASSPTPDRLPEQYF. The genes are TRBV5-1 and TRBJ2-7; 7 nucleotides agree with TRBD1. The CDR3 contains 15 residues. Per germline, CDR1 SGHRS and CDR2 YFSETQ. The ends lost 4 bases at V and 6 bases at J; junction bases unmatched: 13. Supplemented by reference TRBV5-1 and TRBJ2-7, the full variable domain reads KAGVTQTPRYLIKTRGQQVTLSCSPISGHRSVSWYQQTPGQGLQFLFEYFSETQRNKGNFPGRFSGRQFSNSRSEMNVSTLELGDSALYLCASSPTPDRLPEQYFGPGTRLTVT.

This sequence joins TRBV6-5 and TRBJ1-1; D is ambiguous. The V end was cut by 5 bases, the J end by 11 bases, with 21 bases between. Germline V lookup: CDR1 MNHEY, CDR2 SVGAGI. The CDR3 is 14 residues long. The DNA for the CDR3 is TGTGCCAGCAGTCCTACCTTATCGAGACATTCGGCTTTCTTT. Amino acids: CASSPTLSRHSAFF.

The V and J genes are TRBV4-1 and TRBJ1-2, with TRBD1 matching 7 bases. The CDR3 consists of 16 residues. V shed 3 bases, J shed 0 bases, and the junction held 7 bases outside the gene matches. Germline-derived CDR1 and CDR2 are MGHRA and YSYEKL. CDR3 sequence: CASSQAIRGTNYGYTF. The CDR3, as DNA: TGCGCCAGCAGCCAGGCGATCAGGGGGACTAACTATGGCTACACCTTC.

The chain carries TRBV6-5 and TRBJ1-5; the D is unclear. The CDR3 extends over 15 amino acids. Germline V gene data show CDR1 as MNHEY and CDR2 as SVGAGI. V was pared by 6 bases and J by 4 bases, with 16 bases between. The DNA of the CDR3 is TGTGCCAGCAGCTCGGGATCCGGGTCAAATCAGCCCCAGCATTTT. Amino acid sequence: CASSSGSGSNQPQHF.

In DNA, the CDR3 is TGTGCCAGCTCACCTAGGCAGGGCTGGGAGACCCAGTACTTC. Protein sequence: CASSPRQGWETQYF. V is TRBV18 and J is TRBJ2-5; a possible D gene is TRBD1 (5 bases). Looked up from germline, CDR1 is KGHSH and CDR2 is LQKENI. The CDR3 runs to 14 residues. Trimming took off 3 bases at V and 5 bases at J, with 13 bases between the two ends.

V is TRBV5-4 and J is TRBJ1-2; 9 positions match TRBD1. The CDR3 consists of 16 residues. The V gene end was trimmed by 0 bases and the J gene end by 4 bases; junction bases not matched to a gene: 7. Germline V CDR1 and CDR2: SGHNT, YYREEE (reference sequence). The chain's CDR3 is CASSLASDRGAYGYTF. The CDR3, as DNA: TGTGCCAGCAGCTTGGCCTCGGACAGGGGTGCCTATGGCTACACCTTC.

This chain connects TRBV4-2 to TRBJ1-1; the D is unclear. Trimming took off 5 bases at V and 1 base at J, with 8 bases between the two ends. Per the germline V gene, CDR1 is LGHNA and CDR2 is YNFKEQ. The CDR3 loop spans 13 amino acids. For the CDR3, the DNA is TGTGCCAGCAGCTTAAAACCGAACACTGAAGCTTTCTTT. This encodes CASSLKPNTEAFF.

The gene calls are TRBV27 and TRBJ1-1; no firm D call. Germline assignment: CDR1 MNHEY and CDR2 SMNVEV (reference sequence). There are 13 residues in the CDR3. V was cut by 7 bases and J by 1 base, with 10 bases left in between. CDR3 sequence: CASTGSGNTEAFF. The CDR3 DNA reads as TGTGCCAGCACCGGAAGCGGGAACACTGAAGCTTTCTTT.

This chain connects TRBV14 to TRBJ2-1; a possible D gene is TRBD2 (5 bases). The CDR3 has 14 amino acids. Germline V lookup: CDR1 SGHDN, CDR2 FVKESK. V was trimmed by 4 bases and J by 2 bases, leaving 9 bases between them. CDR3: CASSPPGTYNEQFF. The CDR3 DNA follows: TGTGCCAGCAGCCCCCCGGGAACCTACAATGAGCAGTTCTTC.

The gene calls are TRBV5-4 and TRBJ2-7; D may be TRBD1 (6 bases). In germline, CDR1 is SGHNT, CDR2 YYREEE (reference sequence). This CDR3 region has 13 residues. In DNA, the CDR3 is TGTGCCAGCAGCGAAAAGACAGGAGAGATCGGTTTAGTC. This gives the protein CASSEKTGEIGLV.

The chain recombines TRBV9 with TRBJ2-3, with D possibly matching TRBD1 (5 bases). The CDR3 covers 16 residues. Germline CDR1 and CDR2: SGDLS and YYNGEE. The V and J ends lost 7 bases and 1 base respectively, with 19 bases between them. The CDR3 DNA reads as TGTGCCAGCGTAGGATTGTGCAGGGAACGCACAGATACGCAGTATTTT. This gives the protein CASVGLCRERTDTQYF.